Each of the 2 T cell receptor beta chains below was sequenced from the same sample in a study of T-cell memory formation after mild COVID-19. TCRdb reprocessed the 5' RACE reads via MiXCR and lists one record per CDR3 protein. The sample carries roughly 510,000 distinct CDR3 sequences, roughly 17% recorded once. Material for sequencing was PBMCs or a T cell subset sorted from them (not recorded which). Receptors were obtained from an adult woman who had mild COVID-19 (a few samples of this study predate the infection). Cell type and time point are not known.

This clonotype was seen a handful of times. CDR3: CSVGQSGRGETQYF. The CDR3 nucleotides read TGCAGCGTTGGGCAGTCCGGAAGGGGGGAGACCCAGTACTTC. J is TRBJ2-5 and V is TRBV29-1; possible D gene TRBD1, 6 bases. Trimming left V 4 bases short and J 5 bases short, with 17 bases between. Germline loops: CDR1 SQVTM, CDR2 ANQGSEA. The length of the CDR3 is 14 residues.

This clonotype has just a few counts. This chain uses TRBV27 with TRBJ2-1; 7 bases are shared with TRBD1. J was trimmed by 0 bases and V by 6 bases; bases with no gene match: 5. The CDR3 runs to 15 residues. Germline lookup yields CDR1 MNHEY and CDR2 SMNVEV (reference sequence). CDR3 nucleotide sequence: TGTGCCAGCAGAGCGGCAGGGGGCTCCTACAATGAGCAGTTCTTC. Protein product: CASRAAGGSYNEQFF.